The 18 T cell receptor beta chains given below trace back to one sample, sequenced in a study of T cell repertoires in cytomegalovirus infection. These receptors lack a known antigen. From the reads, TCRdb called clonotypes with MiXCR, one entry per CDR3 protein. Here the sample spans some 940,000 distinct CDR3 sequences, 30% to 40% being singletons. The sample was cultured CD8+ T cells from PBMCs, taken from culture after CMV antigen stimulation. Receptor source: a human donor in good health (CMV status not recorded). Some clones in this sample may be carry-over from other donors' samples.

The chain joins TRBV12-3 or TRBV12-4 to TRBJ1-4; TRBD1 matches at 8 bases. The CDR3 runs 16 residues. Trimming cost V 5 bases and J 1 base; bases outside gene matches: 6. CDR3 DNA: TGTGCCAGCAGTCCCGCACAGGGGGAAACTAATGAAAAACTGTTTTTT. Encoded protein: CASSPAQGETNEKLFF.

V and J are TRBV13 and TRBJ2-7, with D perhaps TRBD2 (5 bases). Trimming took 5 bases from V and 2 from J, leaving 16 bases between them. The V gene's germline CDR1 is PRHDT and CDR2 FYEKMQ (reference sequence). The CDR3 loop spans 15 amino acids. The CDR3 sequence is CASSQVEDGAYEQYF. For the CDR3, the DNA is TGTGCCAGCAGCCAGGTAGAGGACGGGGCCTACGAGCAGTACTTC.

The chain is built from TRBV3-1 and TRBJ2-1; 7 bases line up with TRBD2. V gave up 1 base and J gave up 10 bases; unmatched junction bases: 10. CDR1 LGHDT and CDR2 YNNKEL come from the germline V gene (reference sequence). This CDR3 has 15 residues. Here the CDR3 DNA reads TGTGCCAGCAGCCAAGTTGCCCCGGGGGGAGTCGAGCAGTTCTTC. Encoded protein: CASSQVAPGGVEQFF.

This sequence joins TRBV6-1 and TRBJ2-4; 8 nucleotides line up with TRBD1. In germline, CDR1 is MNHNS, CDR2 SASEGT. The V gene end was trimmed by 2 bases and the J gene end by 0 bases; junction bases not matched to a gene: 6. This CDR3 spans 17 amino acids. CDR3 residues: CASSEPRDRLAKNIQYF. In DNA, the CDR3 is TGTGCCAGCAGTGAACCCCGGGACAGGCTAGCCAAAAACATTCAGTACTTC.

Concerning this clonotype: It may be a read error: a sequence one base away is much more abundant. The chain recombines TRBV7-2 with TRBJ2-1; the D gene is possibly TRBD2 (6 bases). In germline, CDR1 is SGHTA, CDR2 FQGNSA. V dropped 1 base and J dropped 5 bases, with 15 bases sitting between them. CDR3 length equals 16 residues. CDR3 in amino acids: CASSLELVGGDNEQFF. As DNA, the CDR3 is TGTGCCAGCAGCTTAGAACTAGTGGGGGGTGACAATGAGCAGTTCTTC.

The chain combines TRBV19 with TRBJ1-1; D is unclear. The V end was cut by 6 bases, the J end by 7 bases, with 18 bases between. This CDR3 has 14 amino acids. Germline lookup yields CDR1 LNHDA and CDR2 SQIVND (reference sequence). This chain's CDR3 is CASRRHGETGEAFF. The CDR3 DNA sequence: TGTGCCAGTAGGAGACATGGGGAGACGGGTGAAGCTTTCTTT.

The V call is TRBV20-1, the J call TRBJ2-1; tentative D call: TRBD2 (7 bases). V was cut by 0 bases and J by 2 bases, with 11 bases left in between. This CDR3 is built from 15 residues. Germline V lookup: CDR1 DFQATT, CDR2 SNEGSKA (reference sequence). The CDR3 DNA sequence: TGCAGTGCTAGAGATGGGGGGGCCCCCTACAATGAGCAGTTCTTC. This gives the protein CSARDGGAPYNEQFF.

This clonotype was recorded a few times. This rearrangement joins TRBV29-1 to TRBJ1-1; D might be TRBD1 (6 bases). CDR3 length: 13 residues. Between the trimmed V and J ends, which lost 5 bases and 1 base, there was a span of 11 bases. Germline loops: CDR1 SQVTM, CDR2 ANQGSEA. CDR3 in amino acids: CSVQRGENTEAFF. The CDR3 DNA reads TGCAGCGTTCAGAGGGGGGAGAACACTGAAGCTTTCTTT.

The rearrangement joins TRBV28 to TRBJ1-2, with TRBD1 matching over 7 bases. The CDR3 spans 14 residues. J was trimmed by 7 bases and V by 3 bases; bases with no gene match: 8. Germline CDR1 reads MDHEN; CDR2 reads SYDVKM. The CDR3 DNA reads as TGTGCCAGCAGTTTTAAGAGGGGGCTCGGTGGCTACACCTTC. Amino acids: CASSFKRGLGGYTF.

The rearrangement links TRBV7-9 to TRBJ1-2; 7 nucleotides align to TRBD1. Losses at the gene ends were 1 base for V and 8 bases for J; bases not matched to a gene: 10. The germline V gene has CDR1 SEHNR and CDR2 FQNEAQ (reference sequence). The CDR3 is made up of 15 amino acids. In nucleotides, the CDR3 is TGTGCCAGCAGCTTAGAGGGAGGGGGCCTCTGGGGCTACACCTTC. Protein sequence: CASSLEGGGLWGYTF.

The chain joins TRBV20-1 to TRBJ1-2; D unresolved. This CDR3 contains 15 residues. V was cut by 1 base and J by 2 bases, with 14 bases left in between. In germline, CDR1 is DFQATT, CDR2 SNEGSKA (reference sequence). The DNA of the CDR3 is TGCAGTGCTAGAGGTTTCGACAACTCCAACTATGGCTACACCTTC. Its protein is CSARGFDNSNYGYTF.

V usage is TRBV28 and J usage is TRBJ2-3, with 12 bases aligning to TRBD2. Germline CDR1 reads MDHEN; CDR2 reads SYDVKM. The CDR3 covers 15 residues. V gave up 5 bases and J gave up 8 bases; unmatched junction bases: 8. CDR3 in DNA: TGTGCCAGCAGTAAGCTAGCGGGGGGGCGGGGTACGCAGTATTTT. Protein product: CASSKLAGGRGTQYF.

The rearrangement links TRBV7-9 to TRBJ2-7; 8 nucleotides agree with TRBD1. This CDR3 has 16 amino acids. Germline-derived CDR1 and CDR2 are SEHNR and FQNEAQ (reference sequence). J was trimmed by 2 bases and V by 5 bases; bases with no gene match: 11. In DNA, the CDR3 is TGTGCCAGCAGCATTAGCCCCGGGACAGGAACCTACGAGCAGTACTTC. It is translated as CASSISPGTGTYEQYF. Supplemented by reference TRBV7-9 and TRBJ2-7, the full variable domain reads DTGVSQNPRHKITKRGQNVTFRCDPISEHNRLYWYRQTLGQGPEFLTYFQNEAQLEKSRLLSDRFSAERPKGSFSTLEIQRTEQGDSAMYLCASSISPGTGTYEQYFGPGTRLTVT.

V gene TRBV19 combines with J gene TRBJ2-7; 7 bases fit TRBD2. Germline CDR1 LNHDA, CDR2 SQIVND (reference sequence). The V and J ends lost 3 bases and 2 bases, in that order; junction bases with no gene match: 7. This CDR3 region has 15 residues. The CDR3 sequence: CASSITAAGAYEQYF. DNA for the CDR3: TGTGCCAGTAGTATTACGGCGGCGGGGGCCTACGAGCAGTACTTC.

This clonotype has ten or more counts. This chain uses TRBV7-6 with TRBJ2-3; D call uncertain. The CDR3 extends over 16 amino acids. CDR1 is SGHVS, CDR2 FNYEAQ, per germline. Trimming cost V 2 bases and J 1 base, with 13 bases left between them. The CDR3 region is CASSLRSPDGTDTQYF. As DNA, the CDR3 is TGTGCCAGCAGCTTAAGATCGCCAGACGGCACAGATACGCAGTATTTT.

The gene calls are TRBV9 and TRBJ2-3; D is unclear. Trimming took 3 bases from V and 5 from J, leaving 7 bases between them. The CDR3 has 12 residues. Germline-derived CDR1 and CDR2 are SGDLS and YYNGEE. The DNA for the CDR3 is TGTGCCAGCAGCGGACGAGAAGATACGCAGTATTTT. Its protein is CASSGREDTQYF.

In its sample, this clonotype was seen a few times. This chain joins TRBV19 and TRBJ2-2, with TRBD1 identical over 9 bases. Germline V gene data show CDR1 as LNHDA and CDR2 as SQIVND (reference sequence). The CDR3 has 16 amino acids. Unmatched junction bases numbered 5, after V lost 3 bases and J lost 3 bases. The CDR3 DNA is TGTGCCAGTAGTATTGACGGGGACAGGGACACCGGGGAGCTGTTTTTT. The encoded protein is CASSIDGDRDTGELFF.

This clonotype was observed a handful of times. The chain joins TRBV10-3 to TRBJ2-1; 9 nucleotides agree with TRBD2. Germline V gene data show CDR1 as ENHRY and CDR2 as SYGVKD. With V trimmed by 0 bases and J by 5 bases, 8 bases remained unmatched. The CDR3 consists of 17 residues. CDR3 residues: CAISESIMASGNNEQFF. In DNA form, the CDR3 reads TGTGCCATCAGTGAGTCGATAATGGCTAGCGGGAACAATGAGCAGTTCTTC.